This T cell receptor (beta chain) originates from a study of cytomegalovirus exposure and HLA in healthy donors. Both 60 Vbeta primers and 13 Jbeta primers went into the PCR. Sequencing used immunoSEQ multiplex PCR; TCRdb keeps in-frame clones, though not all of them. This sample has over 120,000 clones; approximately 79% occur once, and the top ten carry 4.3%. Germline loops: CDR1 LGHNA, CDR2 YNFKEQ. With 4 bases removed from V and 2 bases from J, the gap between germline ends came to 12 bases. CDR3 length: 15 amino acids. The J gene is TRBJ2-1, the V gene TRBV4-2; D is ambiguous. Sequenced: PBMCs. The sequence was collected from a man younger than 30 in good health and CMV-seropositive. CDR3 in DNA: TGTGCCAGCAGCCCGCACTCTCTAACCTACAATGAGCAGTTCTTC. It translates to CASSPHSLTYNEQFF.